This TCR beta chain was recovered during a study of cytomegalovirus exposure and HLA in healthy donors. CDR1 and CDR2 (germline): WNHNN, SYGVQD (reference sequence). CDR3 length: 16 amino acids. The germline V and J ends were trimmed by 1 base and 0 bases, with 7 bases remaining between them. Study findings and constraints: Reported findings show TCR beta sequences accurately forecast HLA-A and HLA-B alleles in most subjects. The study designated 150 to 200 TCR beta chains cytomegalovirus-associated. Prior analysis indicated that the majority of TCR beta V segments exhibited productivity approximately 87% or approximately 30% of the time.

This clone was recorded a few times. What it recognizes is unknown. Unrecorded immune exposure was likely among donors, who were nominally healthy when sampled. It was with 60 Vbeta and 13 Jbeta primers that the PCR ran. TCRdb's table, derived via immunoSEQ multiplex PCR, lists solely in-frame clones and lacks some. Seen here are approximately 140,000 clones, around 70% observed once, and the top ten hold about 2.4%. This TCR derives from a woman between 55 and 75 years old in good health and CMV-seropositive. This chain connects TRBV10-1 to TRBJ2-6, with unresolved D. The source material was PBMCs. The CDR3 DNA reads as TGCGCCAGCAGTGAGTATCAGATCTCTGGGGCCAACGTCCTGACTTTC. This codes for CASSEYQISGANVLTF.